This T cell receptor (beta chain) was documented in a study of beta chain features in type 1 diabetes. The study's findings and limits: Type 1 diabetes patients showed a moderate but significant shortening of TCRB CDR3s in all four CD4+ subsets.

The germline V gene has CDR1 SEHNR and CDR2 FQNEAQ (reference sequence). V lost 5 bases and J lost 0, with 8 bases in between. The CDR3 is made up of 15 amino acids. Concerning this clone itself: What it binds is not known. Within the sample, other DNA sequences also encode this same CDR3.

Expressed TCRB transcripts were sequenced because the isolated RNA had all been reverse transcribed beforehand. The table came from immunoSEQ multiplex PCR; TCRdb's copy has only in-frame clones and leaves some out. The table shows over 600,000 clones, with under 15% occurring only once. The sequenced sample consisted of naive CD4+ T cells from blood. This TCR came from a man aged 25-40 years with type 1 diabetes. This chain connects TRBV7-9 to TRBJ2-6, with D hard to call. The CDR3 region has the DNA TGTGCCAGCAGCAGCCGGAGCTCTGGGGCCAACGTCCTGACTTTC. Amino acids: CASSSRSSGANVLTF.